This T cell receptor (beta chain) was profiled in a study of Graves' ophthalmopathy and Graves' hyperthyroidism. Notes on the study in general: The model flagged ophthalmopathy progression at around 70% sensitivity and 72% to 75% specificity.

Amplified TCR beta CDR3 regions were obtained using RNA transcripts as template. HTBI primers were employed in first-round RT-PCR, then a second-round multiplex PCR followed. TCRdb re-derived calls from the multiplex PCR reads in MiXCR, one entry per CDR3 protein. Of 650,000 to 900,000 distinct CDR3 sequences in the sample, 35% to 50% are singletons; the top ten hold roughly 45%. The CDR3 spans 15 residues. V dropped 8 bases and J dropped 7; count of bases not matched to a gene: 16. From germline, CDR1 is DFQATT and CDR2 SNEGSKA (reference sequence). Concerning this clonotype: Its antigen is unknown.

Donors with ophthalmopathy: moderate-to-severe activity, CAS ≥3, NOSPECS ≥4, duration under 3 months. PBMCs had their origin in fresh peripheral blood (more than 9.5 ml). This sequence originates from an adult man with Graves' ophthalmopathy. The V call is TRBV20-1, the J call TRBJ1-2; the match to TRBD1 covers 10 bases. Material for sequencing was peripheral blood. CDR3 nucleotides: TGCAGTCCCGCCAATAGCGGGACAGGGGTGGCTGGCTACACCTTC. This codes for CSPANSGTGVAGYTF.